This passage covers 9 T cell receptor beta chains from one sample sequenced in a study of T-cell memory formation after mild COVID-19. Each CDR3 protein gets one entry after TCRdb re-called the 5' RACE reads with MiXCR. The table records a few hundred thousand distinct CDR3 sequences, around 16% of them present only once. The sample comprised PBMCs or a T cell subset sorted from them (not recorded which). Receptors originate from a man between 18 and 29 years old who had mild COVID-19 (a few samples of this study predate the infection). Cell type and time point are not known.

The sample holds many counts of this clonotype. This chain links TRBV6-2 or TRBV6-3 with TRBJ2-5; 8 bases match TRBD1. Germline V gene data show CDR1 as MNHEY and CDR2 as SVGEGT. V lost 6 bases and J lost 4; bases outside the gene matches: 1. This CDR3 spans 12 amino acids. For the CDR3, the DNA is TGTGCCAGCAGCGGGACAGGAGAGACCCAGTACTTC. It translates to CASSGTGETQYF.

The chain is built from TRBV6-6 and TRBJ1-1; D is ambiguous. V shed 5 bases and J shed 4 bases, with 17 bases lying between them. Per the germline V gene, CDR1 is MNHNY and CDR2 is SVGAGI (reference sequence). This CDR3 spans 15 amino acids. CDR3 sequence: CASSRPGRVGTEAFF. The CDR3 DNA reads TGTGCCAGCAGTAGACCGGGGAGGGTAGGCACTGAAGCTTTCTTT.

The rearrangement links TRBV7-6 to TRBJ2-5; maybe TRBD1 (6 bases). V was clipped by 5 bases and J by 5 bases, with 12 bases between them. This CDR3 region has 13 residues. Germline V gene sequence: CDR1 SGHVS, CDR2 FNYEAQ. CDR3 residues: CASSIRRGETQYF. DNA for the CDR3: TGTGCCAGCAGCATCCGTAGGGGGGAGACCCAGTACTTC.

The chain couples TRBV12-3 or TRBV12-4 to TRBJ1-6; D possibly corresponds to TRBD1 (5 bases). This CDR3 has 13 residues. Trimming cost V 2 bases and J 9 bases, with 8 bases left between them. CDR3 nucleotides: TGTGCCAGCAGTTTAACGGGGCCTTCACCCCTCCACTTT. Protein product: CASSLTGPSPLHF.

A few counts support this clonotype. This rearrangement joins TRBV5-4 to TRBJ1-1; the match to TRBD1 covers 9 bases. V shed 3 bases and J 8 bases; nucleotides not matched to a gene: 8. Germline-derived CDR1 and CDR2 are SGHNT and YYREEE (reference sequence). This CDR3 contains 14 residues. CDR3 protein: CASSSPSDRGEAFF. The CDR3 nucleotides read TGTGCCAGCAGCTCACCCTCGGACAGGGGCGAAGCTTTCTTT.

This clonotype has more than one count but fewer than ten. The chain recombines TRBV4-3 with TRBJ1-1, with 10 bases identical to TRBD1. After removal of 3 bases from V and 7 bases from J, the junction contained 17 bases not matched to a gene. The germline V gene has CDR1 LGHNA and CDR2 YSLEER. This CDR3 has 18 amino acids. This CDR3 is CASSQVNLPRTGGFEAFF. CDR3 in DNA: TGCGCCAGCAGCCAGGTCAACCTACCGAGGACAGGGGGTTTTGAAGCTTTCTTT.

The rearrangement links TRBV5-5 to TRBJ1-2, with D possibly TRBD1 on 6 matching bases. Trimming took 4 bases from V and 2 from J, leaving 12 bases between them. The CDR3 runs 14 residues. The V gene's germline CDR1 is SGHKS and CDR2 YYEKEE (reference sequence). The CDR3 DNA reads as TGTGCCAGCAGCAGGGGGACTGGAAACTATGGCTACACCTTC. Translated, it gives CASSRGTGNYGYTF.

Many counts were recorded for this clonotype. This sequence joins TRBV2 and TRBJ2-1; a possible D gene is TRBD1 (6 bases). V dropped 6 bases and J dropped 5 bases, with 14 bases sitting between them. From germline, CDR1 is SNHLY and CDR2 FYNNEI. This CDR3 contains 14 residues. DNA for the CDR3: TGTGCCAGCAGGCCGGGACACCTCAACAATGAGCAGTTCTTC. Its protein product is CASRPGHLNNEQFF.

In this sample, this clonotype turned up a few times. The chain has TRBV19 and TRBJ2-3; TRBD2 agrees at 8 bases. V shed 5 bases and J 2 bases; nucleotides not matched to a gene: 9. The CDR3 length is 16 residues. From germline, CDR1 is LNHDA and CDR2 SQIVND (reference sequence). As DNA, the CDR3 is TGTGCCAGTAGTGCCCCGGGACTAGAGAACACAGATACGCAGTATTTT. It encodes CASSAPGLENTDTQYF.